The 7 T cell receptor beta chains below all came from one sample that was sequenced in a study of T cell responses to AZD1222 COVID-19 vaccine. Sequenced by immunoSEQ multiplex PCR; TCRdb stores in-frame clones only, minus some. The sample holds around 120,000 clones, more than 75% seen once. The sequencing used peripheral blood, collected on day 0 of AZD1222 vaccination. The origin of the receptors is an adult in good health.

This clone was found once. This sequence joins TRBV4-1 and TRBJ2-5, with D hard to call. Germline V CDR1 and CDR2: MGHRA, YSYEKL. The CDR3 runs to 13 residues. V gave up 1 base and J gave up 5 bases, with 8 bases separating them. The chain's CDR3 is CASSQVRFETQYF. The CDR3 DNA sequence: TGCGCCAGCAGCCAAGTAAGGTTCGAGACCCAGTACTTC.

The chain has TRBV4-1 and TRBJ2-7, with 11 bases matching TRBD1. CDR1 MGHRA and CDR2 YSYEKL come from the germline V gene. The V segment lost 4 bases and the J segment 3 bases; nucleotides outside the gene matches: 8. This CDR3 comprises 16 residues. The CDR3 loop reads CASSRAGQGAFYEQYF. CDR3 nucleotides: TGCGCCAGCAGCCGGGCTGGACAGGGGGCCTTCTACGAGCAGTACTTC.

V gene TRBV19 combines with J gene TRBJ1-2; TRBD1 matches at 8 bases. J gave up 0 bases and V 7 bases, and 7 bases lay outside the gene matches. The CDR3 runs 15 residues. Germline V gives CDR1 LNHDA, CDR2 SQIVND (reference sequence). CDR3 DNA: TGTGCCAGTAACTATGGGACAGGCCCTAACTATGGCTACACCTTC. It is translated as CASNYGTGPNYGYTF. Based on the CDR3 plus reference TRBV19 and TRBJ1-2, the full variable domain is DGGITQSPKYLFRKEGQNVTLSCEQNLNHDAMYWYRQDPGQGLRLIYYSQIVNDFQKGDIAEGYSVSREKKESFPLTVTSAQKNPTAFYLCASNYGTGPNYGYTFGSGTRLTVV.

The chain uses TRBV7-9 and TRBJ2-7, with TRBD1 matching over 9 bases. The J segment lost 1 base and the V segment lost 5 bases, leaving 3 bases of the junction unmatched. The CDR3 covers 14 residues. The V gene's germline CDR1 is SEHNR and CDR2 FQNEAQ (reference sequence). CDR3 protein: CASSGTGRSYEQYF. For the CDR3, the DNA is TGTGCCAGCAGCGGGACAGGGAGGTCCTACGAGCAGTACTTC.

The table lists this clone with a count of one. The chain has TRBV19 and TRBJ2-5; TRBD2 aligns across 15 bases. CDR1 is LNHDA and CDR2 is SQIVND in the germline V gene (reference sequence). This CDR3 spans 20 amino acids. V lost 6 bases, J lost 4 bases, and 18 bases stayed unmatched. The chain's CDR3 is CASRSGKMGLAGGQGETQYF. CDR3 in DNA: TGTGCCAGTAGATCCGGAAAGATGGGACTAGCGGGAGGACAGGGAGAGACCCAGTACTTC.

Regarding this clone: The junction departs from germline at one end; a sequencing error may be responsible. V usage is TRBV2 and J usage is TRBJ1-6, with 8 bases identical to TRBD1. The germline V gene has CDR1 SNHLY and CDR2 FYNNEI. This CDR3 region has 16 residues. The CDR3 loop reads CASREGQGSYNSPLHF. The CDR3 DNA sequence: TGTGCCAGCAGAGAAGGACAGGGATCCTATAATTCACCCCTCCACTTT.

The J gene is TRBJ2-3, the V gene TRBV6-5, with D perhaps TRBD1 or TRBD2 (5 bases each). The CDR3 is made up of 15 amino acids. The germline V gene has CDR1 MNHEY and CDR2 SVGAGI. V was pared by 8 bases and J by 2 bases, with 17 bases between. The CDR3: CASRRQGAVTDTQYF. For the CDR3, the DNA is TGTGCCAGCCGACGTCAGGGAGCGGTCACAGATACGCAGTATTTT.